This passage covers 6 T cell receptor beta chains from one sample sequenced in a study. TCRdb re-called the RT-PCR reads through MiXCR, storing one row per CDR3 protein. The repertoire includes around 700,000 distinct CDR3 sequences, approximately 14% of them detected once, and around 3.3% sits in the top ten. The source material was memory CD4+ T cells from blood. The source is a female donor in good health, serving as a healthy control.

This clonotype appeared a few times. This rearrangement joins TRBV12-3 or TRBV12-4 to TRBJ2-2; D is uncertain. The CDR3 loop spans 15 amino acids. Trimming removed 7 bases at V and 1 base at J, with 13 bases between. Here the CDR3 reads CASNGKTRNTGELFF. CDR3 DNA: TGTGCCAGCAATGGGAAAACCAGGAACACCGGGGAGCTGTTTTTT.

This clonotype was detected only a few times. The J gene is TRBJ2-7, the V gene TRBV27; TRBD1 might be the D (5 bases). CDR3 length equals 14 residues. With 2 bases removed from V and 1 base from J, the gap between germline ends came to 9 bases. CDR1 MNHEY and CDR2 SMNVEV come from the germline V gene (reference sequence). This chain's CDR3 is CASSLKGQSYEQYF. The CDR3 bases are TGTGCCAGCAGTTTAAAGGGGCAGTCCTACGAGCAGTACTTC.

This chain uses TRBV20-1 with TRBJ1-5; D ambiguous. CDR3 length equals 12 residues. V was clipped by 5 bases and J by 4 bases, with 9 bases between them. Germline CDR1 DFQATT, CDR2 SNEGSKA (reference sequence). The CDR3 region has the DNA TGCAGTGCTGGCCCCCGAAATCAGCCCCAGCATTTT. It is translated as CSAGPRNQPQHF.

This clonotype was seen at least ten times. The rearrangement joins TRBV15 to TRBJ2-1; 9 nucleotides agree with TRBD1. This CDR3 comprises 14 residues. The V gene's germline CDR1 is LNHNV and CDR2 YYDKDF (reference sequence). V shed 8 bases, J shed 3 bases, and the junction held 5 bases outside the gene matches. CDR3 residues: CATGRQGVYNEQFF. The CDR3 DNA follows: TGTGCCACCGGGAGACAGGGGGTCTACAATGAGCAGTTCTTC.

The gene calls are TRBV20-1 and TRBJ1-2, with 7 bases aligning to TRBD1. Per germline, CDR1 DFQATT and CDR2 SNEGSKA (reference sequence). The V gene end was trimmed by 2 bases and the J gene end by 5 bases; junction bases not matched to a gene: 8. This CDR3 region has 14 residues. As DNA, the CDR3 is TGCAGTGCTAGACGCCGCCAGGGGGTTTATGGCTACACCTTC. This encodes CSARRRQGVYGYTF.

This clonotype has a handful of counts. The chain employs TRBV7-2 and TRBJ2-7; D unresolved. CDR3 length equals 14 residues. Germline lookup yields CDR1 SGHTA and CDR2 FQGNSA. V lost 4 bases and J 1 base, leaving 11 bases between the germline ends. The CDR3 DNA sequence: TGTGCCAGCAGCTCAAGACTGGATTCCTACGAGCAGTACTTC. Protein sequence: CASSSRLDSYEQYF.